Listed below are T cell receptor beta chains from one sample, sequenced in a study of T cells in Graves' hyperthyroidism and ophthalmopathy. TCRdb re-called the multiplex PCR reads through MiXCR, storing one row per CDR3 protein. The table has about 570,000 distinct CDR3 sequences, around 42% seen once. The sample consisted of peripheral blood or thyroid tissue (not recorded which). The receptors stem from an adult woman with Graves' disease, either hyperthyroidism or ophthalmopathy (not recorded which). CDR3s include the opening cysteine and the closing phenylalanine or tryptophan. Each record gives: V gene, J gene, D gene, clone size, CDR3 DNA, CDR3 protein. D genes are given only for firm matches. The size of a clone is reported for some rows only, either as once, few or many, or as a class for expanded clones.

>TRBV29-1|TRBJ2-7|TRBD2|.
TGCAGCGTTGCTGGGACGAGCGGGAGGCCCTACGAGCAGTACTTC
CSVAGTSGRPYEQYF
>TRBV5-1|TRBJ1-2|.|.
TGCGCCAGCAGCTTGACCCTTGAGGGGGATCATGGCTACACCTTC
CASSLTLEGDHGYTF
>TRBV7-9|TRBJ2-7|TRBD1|many
TGTGCCAGCAGCCCGCGGACAGGGACCAACTACGAGCAGTACTTC
CASSPRTGTNYEQYF
>TRBV12-3/TRBV12-4|TRBJ1-6|.|.
TGTGCCAGCAGTAAGGGTTTCTCCTATAATTCACCCCTCCACTTT
CASSKGFSYNSPLHF
>TRBV7-8|TRBJ1-1|.|.
TGTGCCAGCAGCTTAGAGTTCGCACCGGAAGCTTTCTTT
CASSLEFAPEAFF
>TRBV5-4|TRBJ2-5|TRBD2|many
TGTGCCAGCAGCCCGAGCGGGAGGGCCTTCGAGACCCAGTACTTC
CASSPSGRAFETQYF
>TRBV12-5|TRBJ2-2|.|few
TGTGCTAGTGGCTCCCCGGGCGGGGAGCTGTTTTTT
CASGSPGGELFF
>TRBV2|TRBJ2-7|TRBD2|once
TGTGCCAGCAAGACTAGCGGGGACCTAAGGGTGCAGTACTTC
CASKTSGDLRVQYF
>TRBV9|TRBJ2-2|.|many
TGTGCCAGCAGCGTAGCACCCGGGGAGCTGTTTTTT
CASSVAPGELFF
>TRBV19|TRBJ2-7|TRBD2|.
TGTGCCAGTAGTGTGGAGTTAGCGGGGACAACCTACGAGCAGTACTTC
CASSVELAGTTYEQYF
>TRBV7-6|TRBJ1-5|.|once
.
CASSLSQTNSPLHFGNGTRHF
>TRBV12-3/TRBV12-4|TRBJ1-5|.|.
TGTGCCAGCAGTCCGGTCGGGGATCAGCCCCAGCATTTT
CASSPVGDQPQHF
>TRBV10-3|TRBJ2-5|TRBD1|.
TGTGCCATCAGAGCGGGACAGGGGTATGAGACCCAGTACTTC
CAIRAGQGYETQYF
>TRBV4-1|TRBJ2-7|.|many
TGCGCCAGCAGCCAAGCAGGCCAATCCTACGAGCAGTACTTC
CASSQAGQSYEQYF
>TRBV29-1|TRBJ2-2|TRBD1|.
TGCAGCGCCGAGGGGGCAACCGGGGAGCTGTTTTTT
CSAEGATGELFF
>TRBV11-2|TRBJ1-1|TRBD1|.
TGTGCCAGCAGAAAGGGGGCGGAAGCTTTCTTT
CASRKGAEAFF
>TRBV7-9|TRBJ2-5|.|many
TGTGCCAGCAGCTTAGGTGCAGGGATGGAGACCCAGTACTTC
CASSLGAGMETQYF
>TRBV7-9|TRBJ2-5|.|many
TGTGCCAGCAGCTTATCGGGCAGGCCGGAAGAGACCCAGTACTTC
CASSLSGRPEETQYF
>TRBV4-1|TRBJ1-1|TRBD1|many
TGCGCCAGCAGCCATCTGGACAGGGCCACTGAAGCTTTCTTT
CASSHLDRATEAFF
>TRBV6-6|TRBJ1-3|.|many
TGTGCCATCAGTACGGCGTTCTCTGGAAACACCATATATTTT
CAISTAFSGNTIYF
>TRBV10-2|TRBJ2-7|.|.
TGCGCCAGCAGTGAGTCGGCGGACAGAGCCTACGAGCAGTACTTC
CASSESADRAYEQYF
>TRBV7-9|TRBJ2-6|.|.
TGTGCCAGCAGCTTACGGTCAGGGACGAACACTGAAGCTTTC
CASSLRSGTNTEAF
>TRBV2|TRBJ1-6|TRBD1|many
TGTGCCAGCATAAAGACAGGGTTTTCACCCCTCCACTTT
CASIKTGFSPLHF
>TRBV10-1|TRBJ2-7|.|once
TGCGCCAGCAGTGAAGGGGAGTCCGAGCAGTACTTC
CASSEGESEQYF
>TRBV20-1|TRBJ1-1|.|many
TGCAGTGCCACAAGGGGGGGGACTATGAACACTGAAGCTTTCTTT
CSATRGGTMNTEAFF
>TRBV28|TRBJ2-7|TRBD2|.
TGTGCCAGCAGTCCGCGACTAGCGGGACTCGGCGAGCAGTACTTC
CASSPRLAGLGEQYF
>TRBV20-1|TRBJ2-6|TRBD1|.
TGCAGTGCGGCGACAGGGGGCTTCACTGGGGCCAACGTCCTGACTTTC
CSAATGGFTGANVLTF
>TRBV20-1|TRBJ1-2|.|many
TGCAGTGCGAGGACAGATGTCCTCTATGGCTACACCTTC
CSARTDVLYGYTF
>TRBV7-2|TRBJ2-7|.|many
TGTGCCAGCAGCTTAGACCTAAACCCCTCCTACGAGCAGTACTTC
CASSLDLNPSYEQYF
>TRBV3-1|TRBJ2-7|TRBD1|few
TGTGCCAGCAGCATTAGGAGACAGGGTTTCCACGAGCAGTACTTC
CASSIRRQGFHEQYF
>TRBV7-2|TRBJ2-5|.|many
TGTGCCAGCAGCTTAGAGGTCGGACTACGGATAGATCAAGAGACCCAGTACTTC
CASSLEVGLRIDQETQYF
>TRBV12-3/TRBV12-4|TRBJ1-1|.|few
TGTGCCAGCAGCCGACAGGACGAGCCGCGAAACACTGAAGCTTTCTTT
CASSRQDEPRNTEAFF